This T cell receptor beta chain was identified in a study of monozygotic twins with inflammatory bowel disease (dated by TCRdb to the late 2010s). For context, the study as a whole: The full study comprised around 28 monozygotic twin pairs: nine German pairs (four IBD-concordant, five IBD-discordant) and 19 IBD-discordant Danish pairs. Disease-associated traits were sought mainly through comparisons between IBD patients and their genetically identical healthy co-twins within discordant pairs. Each individual had, on average, about 151 000 unique TCRalpha sequences and 181 000 unique TCRbeta sequences available for analysis. Points the paper makes about the study in general: Because patients received different immunosuppressive treatments, the repertoires may have picked up extra background noise and variability between individuals. Repertoire similarity did not differ between concordant and discordant twins, possibly due to limited statistical power. Different T cell subtypes could not be distinguished in the analysis. Compared with healthy twins, IBD patients shared fewer clonotypes with other individuals, and the difference was most pronounced in patients with signs of disease activity. TCRbeta repertoire diversity, by inverse Simpson index, was decreased in IBD patients compared with their healthy co-twins. The results gave no support for a single strong signal or clonotype linked to IBD.

Receptors were amplified or captured by 5' RACE. Preparation of each TCR library used 3,500 to 4,500 ng of total RNA. For each sample, cDNA synthesis was carried out in eight separate reactions using SMARTScribe reverse transcriptase. During cDNA synthesis, template switching introduced unique molecular identifiers that contained a 6-nucleotide sample barcode. Two nested PCRs of about 15 and 9 cycles amplified the TCRalpha and TCRbeta cDNA, and bead purification followed each PCR. Before amplification, cDNA was treated with uracil DNA-glycosylase and purified using the QIAquick PCR purification kit. The second PCR added Illumina TruSeq-compatible adapters along with sample-specific barcodes. TapeStation and Qubit were used to check library quality and concentration, and 4.5 to 6.5 ng of each library was pooled. The pooled libraries were sequenced with 2 x 100 bp reads and custom sequencing primers on an Illumina HiSeq2500 single-index Rapid Run. In the source study's methods: MiGEC version 1.2.6 was used for UMI-based consensus assembly, which corrected PCR and sequencing errors. MiXCR version 2.1.1 was used for V(D)J alignment, clonotype assembly and CDR3 extraction. To normalise gene usage, clonotype sharing and MAIT/NKT TCR abundance, the top 1000, 10 000 and 20 000 clonotypes in each sample were analysed. After downsampling to 27 000 UMIs, diversity was calculated as the inverse Simpson index using the vegan R package. Paired Mann-Whitney U tests were applied to discordant twin pairs, with Benjamini-Hochberg correction for multiple testing. Reads reprocessed by TCRdb are summarized as one entry per CDR3 protein sequence, and DNA is absent. These V and J calls rely on TCRdb rather than the paper's analysis. The data table for this sample lists approximately 400,000 distinct CDR3 sequences. Of the sample, 2.4% is held by the ten largest clones.

The germline V gene yields SGHTA for CDR1 and FQGNSA for CDR2. Measured from the cysteine to the phenylalanine, the CDR3 is 16 residues long. The nucleotide record is missing. An approximately 2.5 ml peripheral blood sample was drawn into PAXgene tubes per donor and stored at -80°C. Without T cell sorting, total RNA was isolated from whole blood using the PAXgene blood miRNA kit on an automated QIAcube. Deep TCRalpha and TCRbeta repertoire profiling with unique molecular barcoding was performed on peripheral blood of monozygotic twin pairs concordant or discordant for inflammatory bowel disease. For every twin pair, smoking habits were documented, and each individual was categorised as a current, former or never smoker. On this clonotype: No cognate antigen has been identified for it.

The chain links TRBV7-2 with TRBJ2-2; the TCRdb call, TRBD1, lacks DNA for checking. This clonotype was obtained from a human donor with ulcerative colitis or Crohn's disease, or a healthy co-twin of an affected twin (not recorded which). The sample comprised blood. The CDR3 protein sequence reads: CASSLGRGANTGELFF.